Each of the 5 T cell receptor beta chains below was sequenced from the same sample in a study of regulatory T cells in long-lasting Graves disease. Through Arm-PCR of CDR3 regions and iRepertoire HTBI primers, TCR beta libraries were built. TCRdb re-called the multiplex PCR reads through MiXCR, storing one row per CDR3 protein. The sample contains approximately 400,000 distinct CDR3 sequences, just under 15% of which appear only once. Time point meaning: newly diagnosed GD, antithyroid drugs for less than 3 months. Preparation of the TCR library used RNA extracted from PBMCs. The data were also submitted as part of a second study, on T cells in Graves' hyperthyroidism and ophthalmopathy.

The source material was peripheral blood mononuclear cells (PBMCs), sampled at new diagnosis, from a patient treated with antithyroid drugs. The receptor set was obtained from a woman in her 30s with Graves disease.

A word on this clonotype: A junction end diverges from the germline sequence, so it may reflect a read error. The chain is built from TRBV30 and TRBJ1-2, with D uncertain. Germline values: CDR1 GTSNPN, CDR2 SVGIG (reference sequence). The CDR3 covers 14 residues. The CDR3 here is CAWRSPGNHYGYAF. The CDR3 region has the DNA TGTGCCTGGAGATCTCCGGGAAATCACTATGGCTACGCCTTC.

This sequence joins TRBV3-1 and TRBJ2-5; a possible D gene is TRBD2 (6 bases). The CDR3 totals 15 residues. Trimming left V 4 bases short and J 2 bases short, with 14 bases between. CDR1 is LGHDT, CDR2 YNNKEL, per germline (reference sequence). Here the CDR3 DNA reads TGTGCCAGCAGCCCTCTACCCGGGACTCAAGAGACCCAGTACTTC. Translation: CASSPLPGTQETQYF.

The sample holds many counts of this clonotype. The chain is built from TRBV9 and TRBJ2-7; D assignment may be TRBD1 or TRBD2 (6 bases each). V was cut by 0 bases and J by 6 bases, with 13 bases left in between. Germline V gene lookup returns CDR1 SGDLS and CDR2 YYNGEE. This CDR3 spans 14 amino acids. CDR3 in DNA: TGTGCCAGCAGCGTAGCGGGGGCGACTTCCGAGCAGTACTTC. It is translated as CASSVAGATSEQYF.

The chain links TRBV18 to TRBJ2-7; TRBD1 aligns across 7 bases. The CDR3 loop spans 16 amino acids. Germline values: CDR1 KGHSH, CDR2 LQKENI. V was pared by 3 bases and J by 0 bases, with 8 bases of the junction left unmatched. The CDR3: CASSPKGQATSYEQYF. CDR3 nucleotide sequence: TGTGCCAGCTCACCGAAAGGACAGGCTACCTCCTACGAGCAGTACTTC.

This clonotype was picked up many times. The V and J genes are TRBV4-1 and TRBJ1-5; the D gene is possibly TRBD1 (5 bases). The germline V gene encodes CDR1 MGHRA and CDR2 YSYEKL. This CDR3 has 15 amino acids. The V end lost 3 bases, the J end lost 5 bases, and 14 bases lay between the germline ends. Here the CDR3 reads CASSQDGDRDQPQHF. In DNA form, the CDR3 reads TGCGCCAGCAGCCAGGACGGGGACCGAGATCAGCCCCAGCATTTT.